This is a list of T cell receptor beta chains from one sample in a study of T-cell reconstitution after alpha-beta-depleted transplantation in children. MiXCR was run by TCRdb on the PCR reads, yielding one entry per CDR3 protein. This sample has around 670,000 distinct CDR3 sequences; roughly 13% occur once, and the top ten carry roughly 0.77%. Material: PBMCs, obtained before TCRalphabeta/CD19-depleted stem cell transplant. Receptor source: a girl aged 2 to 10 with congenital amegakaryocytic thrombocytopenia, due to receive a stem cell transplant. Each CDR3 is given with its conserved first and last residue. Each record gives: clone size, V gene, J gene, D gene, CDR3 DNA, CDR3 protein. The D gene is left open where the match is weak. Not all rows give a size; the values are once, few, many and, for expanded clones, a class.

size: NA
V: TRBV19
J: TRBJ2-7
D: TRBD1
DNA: TGTGCCAGTAGTAAGACAGGGGGCTACGAGCAGTACTTC
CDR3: CASSKTGGYEQYF

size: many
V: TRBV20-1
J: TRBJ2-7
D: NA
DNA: TGCAGTGCCCCACAGATAAGGGGGGCCTACGAGCAGTACTTC
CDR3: CSAPQIRGAYEQYF

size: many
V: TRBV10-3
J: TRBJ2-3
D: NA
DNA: TGTGCCATCAGTGTGAGTGGCACAGATACGCAGTATTTT
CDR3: CAISVSGTDTQYF

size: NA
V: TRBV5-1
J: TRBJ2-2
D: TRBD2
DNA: TGCGCCAGCAGCTTGGCAATTCATACTAGCGGGAGAAACACCGGGGAGCTGTTTTTT
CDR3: CASSLAIHTSGRNTGELFF

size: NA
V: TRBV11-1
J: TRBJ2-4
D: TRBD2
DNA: TGTGCCAGCAGCTTGGGTCCCACTAGCGATTCCCCCCTAAACATTCAGTACTTC
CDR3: CASSLGPTSDSPLNIQYF

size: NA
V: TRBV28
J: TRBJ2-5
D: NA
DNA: TGTGCCAGCAGTTTATATCGCGGAGGGGTCCAAGAGACCCAGTACTTC
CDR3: CASSLYRGGVQETQYF

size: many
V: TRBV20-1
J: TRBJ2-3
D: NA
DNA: TGCAGTGCCTGGGGGTGGGGGTGGGGAGATACGCAGTATTTT
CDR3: CSAWGWGWGDTQYF

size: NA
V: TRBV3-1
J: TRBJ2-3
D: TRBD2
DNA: TGTGCCAGCAGCGAAGCGGGACTAAGCACAGATACGCAGTATTTT
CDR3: CASSEAGLSTDTQYF

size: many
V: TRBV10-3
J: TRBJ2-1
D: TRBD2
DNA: TGTGCCATCAGCGGACTAGCGGGAGCCTCCTACAATGAGCAGTTCTTC
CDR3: CAISGLAGASYNEQFF

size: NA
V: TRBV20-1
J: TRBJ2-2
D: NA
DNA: TGCAGTGCTAGAGTAGGGGTCACCGGGGAGCTGTTTTTT
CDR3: CSARVGVTGELFF

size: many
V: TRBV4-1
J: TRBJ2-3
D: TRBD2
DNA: TGCGCCAGCAGCCAAGGGACTAGCGGGACCTACACAGATACGCAGTATTTT
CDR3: CASSQGTSGTYTDTQYF

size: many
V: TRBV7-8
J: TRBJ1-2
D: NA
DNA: TGTGCCAGCAGCTTAGAAGGCAGACCTAACTATGGCTACACCTTC
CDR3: CASSLEGRPNYGYTF

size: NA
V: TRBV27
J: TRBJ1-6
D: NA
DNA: TGTGCCAGCAGTTTGTCCAAGAATTCACCCCTCCACTTT
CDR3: CASSLSKNSPLHF

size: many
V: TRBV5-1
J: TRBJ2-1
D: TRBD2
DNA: TGCGCCAGCAGCCTAGGGACTAGCGGGAGTCATGAGCAGTTCTTC
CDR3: CASSLGTSGSHEQFF

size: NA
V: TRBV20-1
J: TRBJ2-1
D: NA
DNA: TGCAGTGCGCCAGGGGGGAGTTACAATGAGCAGTTCTTC
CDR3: CSAPGGSYNEQFF

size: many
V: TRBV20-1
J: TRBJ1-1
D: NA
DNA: TGCAGTGCTACTGCTGTAAGAGTGGGCACTGAAGCTTTCTTT
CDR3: CSATAVRVGTEAFF

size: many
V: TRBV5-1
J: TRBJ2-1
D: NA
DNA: TGCGCCAGCAGCTTGGAGGAGCTAGGGCCCGTTGAGCAGTTCTTC
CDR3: CASSLEELGPVEQFF

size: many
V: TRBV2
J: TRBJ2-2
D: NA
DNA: TGTGCCAGCAGTGAAAGAGCATCTGGGGAGCTGTTTTTT
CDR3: CASSERASGELFF

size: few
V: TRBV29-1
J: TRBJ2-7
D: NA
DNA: TGCAGCGTCGTGAGGGGAGCCTACGAGCAGTACTTC
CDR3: CSVVRGAYEQYF

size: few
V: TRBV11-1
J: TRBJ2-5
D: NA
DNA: TGTGCCAGCAGGTTAGCGTATCGAGAGACCCAGTACTTC
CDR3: CASRLAYRETQYF

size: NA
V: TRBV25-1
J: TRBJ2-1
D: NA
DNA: TGTGCCAGCAGTGAATATAATGGTGGTGTCTGGAGTGAAGGGTCCTACAATGAGCAGTTCTTC
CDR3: CASSEYNGGVWSEGSYNEQFF

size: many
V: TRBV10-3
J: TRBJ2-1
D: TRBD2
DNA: TGTGCCATCAGTGACCCTAGCGGAGAACTTAAAAAGTTCTTC
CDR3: CAISDPSGELKKFF

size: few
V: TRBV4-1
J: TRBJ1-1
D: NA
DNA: TGCGCCAGCAGCCAATTTCGCCTCAACACTGAAGCTTTCTTT
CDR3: CASSQFRLNTEAFF

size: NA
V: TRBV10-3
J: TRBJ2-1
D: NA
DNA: TGTGCCATCGGTGTGCTGGGCAAAGAGCAGTTCTTC
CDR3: CAIGVLGKEQFF

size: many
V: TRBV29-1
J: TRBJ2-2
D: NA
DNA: TGCAGCGCCTCCCGGACGGGAGACACCGGGGAGCTGTTTTTT
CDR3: CSASRTGDTGELFF

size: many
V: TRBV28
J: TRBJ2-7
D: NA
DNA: TGTGCCAGCAGCTCGGACGGTACCTACGAGCAGTACTTC
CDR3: CASSSDGTYEQYF

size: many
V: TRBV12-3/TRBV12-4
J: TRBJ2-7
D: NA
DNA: TGTGCCAGCAGGAATAGGACTACTTCCTACGAGCAGTACTTC
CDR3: CASRNRTTSYEQYF

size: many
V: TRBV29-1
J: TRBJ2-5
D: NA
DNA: TGCAGCGTTGAAGATCCAAATCTCCTATTCTTC
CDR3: CSVEDPNLLFF

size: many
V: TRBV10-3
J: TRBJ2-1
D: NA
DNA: TGTGCCATCAGCGGCGGCTCCTACAATGAGCAGTTCTTC
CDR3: CAISGGSYNEQFF

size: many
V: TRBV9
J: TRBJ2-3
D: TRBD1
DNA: TGTGCCAGCAGCGTAGCTGGTCAGGGGGCAACAGATACGCAGTATTTT
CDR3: CASSVAGQGATDTQYF

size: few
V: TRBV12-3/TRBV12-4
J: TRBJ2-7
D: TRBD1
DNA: TGTGCCAGCAGTCCCGGGACAGGACGAACTCGTACCTACGAGCAGTACTTC
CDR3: CASSPGTGRTRTYEQYF